The 30 T cell receptor beta chains below all came from one sample that was sequenced in a study of shared clonotypes between healthy human individuals. The protocol was immunoSEQ multiplex PCR, while the TCRdb copy is restricted to in-frame clones and leaves out a portion. Of about 490,000 clones in the sample, about 84% were seen once. The specimen was PBMCs. The receptors were gathered from a woman in her thirties or forties in good health. Some clones in this sample may be carry-over from other donors' samples.

This clone was found a few times. With only one base between it and a far larger clone, this is likely a read error. The chain carries TRBV7-2 and TRBJ1-5; D is possibly TRBD1 (6 bases). The CDR3 consists of 14 residues. Germline lookup yields CDR1 SGHTA and CDR2 FQGNSA. The V end was cut by 3 bases, the J end by 8 bases, with 14 bases between. For the CDR3, the DNA is TGTGCCAGCAGCTTGTACCGGGACATTGAGCCCCAGCATTTT. Amino acids: CASSLYRDIEPQHF.

The chain is built from TRBV9 and TRBJ2-7; 13 bases map to TRBD2. Per the germline V gene, CDR1 is SGDLS and CDR2 is YYNGEE. V lost 4 bases and J lost 1; bases outside the gene matches: 2. This CDR3 comprises 15 residues. The CDR3 DNA is TGTGCCAGCAGCCGGACTAGCGGGAGTTCCTACGAGCAGTACTTC. This translates into CASSRTSGSSYEQYF.

This chain joins TRBV6-6 and TRBJ2-7; no definite D call. The germline V gene encodes CDR1 MNHNY and CDR2 SVGAGI (reference sequence). This CDR3 has 16 amino acids. Trimming removed 5 bases at V and 2 bases at J, with 19 bases between. DNA for the CDR3: TGTGCCAGCAGTCCGGGCGTTAGGCTCAAGACCTACGAGCAGTACTTC. Translated: CASSPGVRLKTYEQYF.

Only a few counts were recorded for this clone. The rearrangement uses TRBV6-4 and TRBJ2-3; no reliable D call. The length of the CDR3 is 13 residues. The germline gives CDR1 MRHNA, CDR2 SNTAGT. V gave up 4 bases and J gave up 6 bases, with 11 bases separating them. CDR3 coding DNA: TGTGCCAGCAGTGCCTCCACTGTGGATACGCAGTATTTT. The encoded protein is CASSASTVDTQYF.

The V gene is TRBV19, the J gene TRBJ1-3; D unclear. This CDR3 is built from 17 residues. Germline CDR1 and CDR2: LNHDA and SQIVND (reference sequence). Trimming left V 5 bases short and J 0 bases short, with 17 bases between. The chain's CDR3 is CASSELGQATSGNTIYF. CDR3 sequence (DNA): TGTGCCAGTAGTGAGCTCGGGCAGGCCACCTCTGGAAACACCATATATTTT.

V and J are TRBV28 and TRBJ1-5; D not certain. Per germline, CDR1 MDHEN and CDR2 SYDVKM. The CDR3 has 14 residues. With 7 bases removed from V and 6 bases from J, the gap between germline ends came to 16 bases. DNA for the CDR3: TGTGCCAGCACCTTACCGGGTTTGGGTCAGCCCCAGCATTTT. It yields the protein CASTLPGLGQPQHF. Full variable domain (rest looked up from reference TRBV28 and TRBJ1-5): DVKVTQSSRYLVKRTGEKVFLECVQDMDHENMFWYRQDPGLGLRLIYFSYDVKMKEKGDIPEGYSVSREKKERFSLILESASTNQTSMYLCASTLPGLGQPQHFGDGTRLSIL.

The genes are TRBV15 and TRBJ2-7, with D maybe TRBD1 (6 bases). This CDR3 has 17 residues. Germline V lookup: CDR1 LNHNV, CDR2 YYDKDF (reference sequence). Between the trimmed V and J ends, which lost 5 bases and 3 bases, there was a span of 23 bases. For the CDR3, the DNA is TGTGCCACCAGCGGAAGCTTCGGGACACGGTCTTTCTACGAGCAGTACTTC. Protein product: CATSGSFGTRSFYEQYF.

The chain links TRBV5-1 to TRBJ2-3; D is perhaps TRBD2 (6 bases). Germline CDR1 SGHRS, CDR2 YFSETQ. The germline V and J ends were trimmed by 0 bases and 3 bases, with 14 bases remaining between them. The CDR3 contains 16 residues. DNA of the CDR3: TGCGCCAGCAGCTTGGCCGGGGGTCCAAGGACAGATACGCAGTATTTT. Translating gives CASSLAGGPRTDTQYF. The variable domain in full, completed from reference TRBV5-1 and TRBJ2-3, reads KAGVTQTPRYLIKTRGQQVTLSCSPISGHRSVSWYQQTPGQGLQFLFEYFSETQRNKGNFPGRFSGRQFSNSRSEMNVSTLELGDSALYLCASSLAGGPRTDTQYFGPGTRLTVL.

As for this clone: Since a far larger clone is one base different, this is likely a read error. Other DNA sequences within the sample encode an identical CDR3. The rearrangement links TRBV19 to TRBJ2-2; possibly TRBD1 for D (5 bases). Germline V gene sequence: CDR1 LNHDA, CDR2 SQIVND (reference sequence). V shed 8 bases and J shed 8 bases, with 21 bases lying between them. This CDR3 has 15 amino acids. Written as DNA, the CDR3 is TGTGCCAGTGGGCCCCTGGGCAGGGCTACTGGGGAGCTGTTTTTT. This encodes CASGPLGRATGELFF.

The J gene is TRBJ1-4, the V gene TRBV10-3; 8 bases line up with TRBD1. Germline CDR1 is ENHRY and CDR2 is SYGVKD. This CDR3 has 16 amino acids. J was trimmed by 2 bases and V by 3 bases; bases with no gene match: 5. CDR3 nucleotides: TGTGCCATCAGTGACCCCCGACAGGGGACTAATGAAAAACTGTTTTTT. This translates into CAISDPRQGTNEKLFF.

With regard to this clone: The same CDR3 can be traced to other DNA sequences in this sample. V usage is TRBV9 and J usage is TRBJ2-1; the match to TRBD2 covers 11 bases. V lost 3 bases and J lost 3; bases outside the gene matches: 5. There are 16 residues in the CDR3. Germline V gene lookup returns CDR1 SGDLS and CDR2 YYNGEE. The CDR3 coding sequence is TGTGCCAGCAGCGCGCGAACTAGCGGGAGCTACAATGAGCAGTTCTTC. It specifies CASSARTSGSYNEQFF.

The chain recombines TRBV5-1 with TRBJ2-5; possibly TRBD2 for D (5 bases). The CDR3 runs 13 residues. CDR1 SGHRS and CDR2 YFSETQ come from the germline V gene. Trimming removed 4 bases at V and 5 bases at J, with 12 bases between. This CDR3 reads CASSAGLRETQYF. Here the CDR3 DNA reads TGCGCCAGCAGCGCCGGACTGAGGGAGACCCAGTACTTC.

CDR3 protein: CAWSLGDSFYEQYF. As DNA, the CDR3 is TGTGCCTGGAGTTTGGGGGACTCCTTCTACGAGCAGTACTTC. This sequence joins TRBV30 and TRBJ2-7; D perhaps matches TRBD2 (6 bases). Germline-derived CDR1 and CDR2 are GTSNPN and SVGIG (reference sequence). Between the trimmed V and J ends, which lost 2 bases and 3 bases, there was a span of 14 bases. This CDR3 region has 14 residues.

About this clone: A far larger clone is only one base removed, so a read error is likely. The V gene is TRBV7-2, the J gene TRBJ2-5; TRBD2 matches at 8 bases. The junction had 5 bases not matched to a gene; V was cut back by 0 bases and J by 8 bases. CDR1 and CDR2 (germline): SGHTA, FQGNSA. The CDR3 length is 14 residues. The CDR3 nucleotides are TGTGCCAGCAGCTTAGCCGGGAGGGGGAATACCCAGTACTTC. It codes for CASSLAGRGNTQYF.

The chain links TRBV10-1 to TRBJ2-3; 7 nucleotides align to TRBD1. This CDR3 region has 16 residues. With V trimmed by 6 bases and J by 1 base, 10 bases remained unmatched. Per the germline V gene, CDR1 is WNHNN and CDR2 is SYGVQD (reference sequence). The CDR3 loop is CASSQHRGEGTDTQYF. The DNA of the CDR3 is TGCGCCAGCAGCCAACACAGGGGAGAAGGCACAGATACGCAGTATTTT.

This chain connects TRBV19 to TRBJ1-1; possible D gene TRBD1, 5 bases. This CDR3 is built from 13 residues. V was cut by 2 bases and J by 10 bases, with 14 bases left in between. Germline V gives CDR1 LNHDA, CDR2 SQIVND (reference sequence). The CDR3 DNA sequence: TGTGCCAGTAGTATACTGGCGGGCGGGGGAGCTTTCTTT. It codes for CASSILAGGGAFF.

The genes are TRBV4-3 and TRBJ2-1, with 7 bases lining up with TRBD1. Germline values: CDR1 LGHNA, CDR2 YSLEER. Unmatched junction bases numbered 6, after V lost 4 bases and J lost 3 bases. The CDR3 extends over 15 amino acids. The CDR3 sequence is CASSLGDRDYNEQFF. The CDR3 nucleotides are TGCGCCAGCAGCCTAGGCGACAGGGACTACAATGAGCAGTTCTTC.

This clone was seen a few times. The chain carries TRBV18 and TRBJ1-1; D might be TRBD1 (5 bases). Between the trimmed V and J ends, which lost 5 bases and 2 bases, there was a span of 9 bases. The CDR3 sequence is 13 residues long. Germline V gives CDR1 KGHSH, CDR2 LQKENI. The CDR3 sequence is CASSWGPNTEAFF. In DNA, the CDR3 is TGTGCCAGCTCATGGGGACCCAACACTGAAGCTTTCTTT.

For this clone: This probably arose from a read error, given a far larger clone one base away. The chain employs TRBV30 and TRBJ2-5; no clear D. Between the trimmed V and J ends, which lost 2 bases and 5 bases, there was a span of 12 bases. The CDR3 is made up of 13 amino acids. Germline CDR1 and CDR2: GTSNPN and SVGIG (reference sequence). The CDR3 protein is CAWSHGSLETQYF. The CDR3 nucleotides read TGTGCCTGGAGTCACGGCAGTCTGGAGACCCAGTACTTC.

The chain uses TRBV28 and TRBJ2-3; TRBD1 matches at 8 bases. The germline V gene encodes CDR1 MDHEN and CDR2 SYDVKM. This CDR3 spans 15 amino acids. V was pared by 2 bases and J by 4 bases, with 5 bases of the junction left unmatched. CDR3 protein: CASSLLHRGADTQYF. The CDR3 coding sequence is TGTGCCAGCAGTTTACTACACAGGGGGGCAGATACGCAGTATTTT. The full variable domain, in which reference TRBV28 and TRBJ2-3 provide the parts outside the CDR3, is DVKVTQSSRYLVKRTGEKVFLECVQDMDHENMFWYRQDPGLGLRLIYFSYDVKMKEKGDIPEGYSVSREKKERFSLILESASTNQTSMYLCASSLLHRGADTQYFGPGTRLTVL.

The gene calls are TRBV10-2 and TRBJ1-1, with D perhaps TRBD1 (6 bases). The CDR3 has 13 amino acids. Germline V gives CDR1 WSHSY, CDR2 SAAADI. V was cut by 5 bases and J by 3 bases, with 10 bases left in between. Written as DNA, the CDR3 is TGCGCCAGCAGTCTCGACAGGTACACTGAAGCTTTCTTT. Protein: CASSLDRYTEAFF.

A word on this clone: A single base is all that separates this from a far larger clone, so a read error is likely. J is TRBJ2-5 and V is TRBV5-4, with 8 bases lining up with TRBD1. Germline trimming cut 7 bases from V and 4 bases from J; bases unmatched to any gene: 12. Germline lookup yields CDR1 SGHNT and CDR2 YYREEE (reference sequence). This CDR3 region has 15 residues. CDR3 in amino acids: CASGYRQGIGETQYF. In DNA, the CDR3 is TGTGCCAGCGGCTATAGACAGGGGATAGGAGAGACCCAGTACTTC. Full variable domain (rest looked up from reference TRBV5-4 and TRBJ2-5): ETGVTQSPTHLIKTRGQQVTLRCSSQSGHNTVSWYQQALGQGPQFIFQYYREEENGRGNFPPRFSGLQFPNYSSELNVNALELDDSALYLCASGYRQGIGETQYFGPGTRLLVL.

With respect to this clone: A junction end diverges from the germline sequence, so it may reflect a read error. This chain uses TRBV7-7 with TRBJ2-2; TRBD2 matches 10 bases. The CDR3 is made up of 16 amino acids. Per germline, CDR1 SSHAT and CDR2 FNYEAQ (reference sequence). In nucleotides, the CDR3 is TGTGCTAGCAGCTTAGTGGCTAGCGGGAGTGCCGGGGAGCTGTTTTTT. Its protein product is CASSLVASGSAGELFF. Variable domain in full (rest from reference TRBV7-7 and TRBJ2-2): GAGVSQSPRYKVTKRGQDVTLRCDPISSHATLYWYQQALGQGPEFLTYFNYEAQPDKSGLPSDRFSAERPEGSISTLTIQRTEQRDSAMYRCASSLVASGSAGELFFGEGSRLTVL.

The V call is TRBV30, the J call TRBJ2-1, with TRBD1 matching over 7 bases. Germline loops: CDR1 GTSNPN, CDR2 SVGIG (reference sequence). The CDR3 covers 13 residues. V shed 8 bases, J shed 3 bases, and the junction held 7 bases outside the gene matches. Written as DNA, the CDR3 is TGTGCCCTTGGGACAGTCTTCTACAATGAGCAGTTCTTC. Residues: CALGTVFYNEQFF.

The chain is built from TRBV30 and TRBJ2-7; no definite D call. Trimming took off 3 bases at V and 3 bases at J, with 15 bases between the two ends. CDR1 is GTSNPN, CDR2 SVGIG, per germline (reference sequence). The CDR3 spans 14 residues. Written as DNA, the CDR3 is TGTGCCTGGAGAGTGGGTCCTAAAATCTACGAGCAGTACTTC. This encodes CAWRVGPKIYEQYF. Combining the CDR3 with reference TRBV30 and TRBJ2-7 gives the whole variable domain SQTIHQWPATLVQPVGSPLSLECTVEGTSNPNLYWYRQAAGRGLQLLFYSVGIGQISSEVPQNLSASRPQDRQFILSSKKLLLSDSGFYLCAWRVGPKIYEQYFGPGTRLTVT.

The sample holds a few counts of this clone. V is TRBV27 and J is TRBJ2-3; 7 bases match TRBD2. From germline, CDR1 is MNHEY and CDR2 SMNVEV (reference sequence). Trimming at V came to 4 bases and at J to 10 bases, leaving 20 bases not matched to a gene. This CDR3 comprises 17 residues. The CDR3 coding sequence is TGTGCCAGCAGTTCCTCCCGTACGGGGGGAATTCTTTTTGCGCAGTATTTT. Amino acids: CASSSSRTGGILFAQYF.

This chain uses TRBV29-1 with TRBJ2-2; 10 nucleotides align to TRBD2. After removal of 6 bases from V and 4 bases from J, the junction contained 8 bases not matched to a gene. CDR1 is SQVTM, CDR2 ANQGSEA, per germline. This CDR3 contains 15 residues. In DNA form, the CDR3 reads TGCAGCGTGTACCCTAGCGGGAGTTTCACCGGGGAGCTGTTTTTT. Translated: CSVYPSGSFTGELFF.

As for this clone: It is likely a read error: a sequence one base away is far more abundant. Other DNA sequences in the same sample also yield this CDR3. J is TRBJ2-7 and V is TRBV4-1, with D maybe TRBD2 (5 bases). Germline values: CDR1 MGHRA, CDR2 YSYEKL. This CDR3 comprises 15 residues. CDR3 amino acids: CASSPGGGISYEQYF. In DNA form, the CDR3 reads TGCGCCAGCAGCCCCGGAGGTGGCATCTCCTACGAACAGTACTTC.

This chain connects TRBV7-2 to TRBJ2-7; 10 bases are shared with TRBD2. The CDR3 covers 16 residues. Germline-derived CDR1 and CDR2 are SGHTA and FQGNSA. V shed 1 base, J shed 2 bases, and the junction held 5 bases outside the gene matches. The CDR3 protein is CASSLEASGGPYEQYF. DNA of the CDR3: TGTGCCAGCAGCTTAGAGGCTAGCGGGGGCCCCTACGAGCAGTACTTC.

This clone was observed a handful of times. This chain uses TRBV5-1 with TRBJ2-3; perhaps TRBD1 as D (5 bases). Germline V gives CDR1 SGHRS, CDR2 YFSETQ. The CDR3 consists of 15 residues. Trimming stripped 4 bases from V and 2 bases from J, with 14 bases between. The CDR3 DNA sequence: TGCGCCAGCAGCACGACGAAAGGGGCCACAGATACGCAGTATTTT. As protein: CASSTTKGATDTQYF. The variable domain in full, with the rest retrieved from reference TRBV5-1 and TRBJ2-3, is KAGVTQTPRYLIKTRGQQVTLSCSPISGHRSVSWYQQTPGQGLQFLFEYFSETQRNKGNFPGRFSGRQFSNSRSEMNVSTLELGDSALYLCASSTTKGATDTQYFGPGTRLTVL.